One T cell receptor beta chain is described in this entry. This specimen comes from a study of blood T cell repertoires in COVID-19. CDR3 length: 15 residues. The germline V gene encodes CDR1 SGHTS and CDR2 YDEGEE. The J segment lost 1 base and the V segment lost 4 bases, leaving 3 bases of the junction unmatched. This table comes from immunoSEQ multiplex PCR, and its TCRdb copy is limited to in-frame clones, with some not included. The sample has 150,000 to 170,000 clones; approximately 85% are singletons. V usage is TRBV5-8 and J usage is TRBJ2-1; TRBD2 matches 9 bases. Sequencing was carried out using peripheral blood. This receptor was obtained from a woman in her fifties or sixties with COVID-19, enrolled during active disease. The CDR3 coding sequence is TGTGCCAGCAGCGCGGGACTAGCATCCTACAATGAGCAGTTCTTC. This codes for CASSAGLASYNEQFF. The full variable domain, its missing parts supplied by reference TRBV5-8 and TRBJ2-1, is EAGVTQSPTHLIKTRGQQATLRCSPISGHTSVYWYQQALGLGLQFLLWYDEGEERNRGNFPPRFSGRQFPNYSSELNVNALELEDSALYLCASSAGLASYNEQFFGPGTRLTVL.